Included here is one TCR beta chain sequence, with context. V lost 4 bases, J lost 0 bases, and 16 bases lay in between. CDR1 and CDR2 from the germline V gene are MNHEY and SVGEGT. There are 16 residues in the CDR3. These data belong to a study of blood T cell repertoires in COVID-19. Study-level background: The United States, Italy and Spain supplied acute and convalescent COVID-19 samples. The analysed material was cDNA or gDNA that came from T cells, B-cell-depleted T cells, or PBMCs.

As processed by the authors: Reference gene primer amplification in the assay estimated nucleated cell counts. Measured with immunoSEQ multiplex PCR; TCRdb has only the in-frame clones, and not every one. V and J calls and clone size are as listed in that table; D and trimming were resolved from the DNA. The sample consists of about 21,000 clones, approximately 83% of them appearing once. The genes are TRBV6-2 or TRBV6-3 and TRBJ2-7, with D uncertain. The sequenced material came from peripheral blood. This clonotype was obtained from a human donor in a cohort sampled during active COVID-19. Here the CDR3 DNA reads TGTGCCAGCAGTTCGGAAGCGCATTCCCGCTCCTACGAGCAGTACTTC. Translated: CASSSEAHSRSYEQYF.